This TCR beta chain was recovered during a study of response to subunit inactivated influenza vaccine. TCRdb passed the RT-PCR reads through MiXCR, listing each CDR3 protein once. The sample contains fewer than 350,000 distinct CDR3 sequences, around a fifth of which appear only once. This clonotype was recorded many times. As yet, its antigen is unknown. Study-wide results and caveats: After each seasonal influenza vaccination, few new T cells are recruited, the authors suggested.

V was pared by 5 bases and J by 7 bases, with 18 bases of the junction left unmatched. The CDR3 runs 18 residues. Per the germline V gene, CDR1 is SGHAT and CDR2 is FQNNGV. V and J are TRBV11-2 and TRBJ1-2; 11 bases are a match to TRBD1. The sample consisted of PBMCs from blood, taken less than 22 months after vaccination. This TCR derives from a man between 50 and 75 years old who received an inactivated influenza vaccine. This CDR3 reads CASSPNIGTGGLRGGYTF. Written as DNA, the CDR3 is TGTGCCAGCAGCCCGAATATCGGGACAGGGGGTTTACGGGGTGGCTACACCTTC. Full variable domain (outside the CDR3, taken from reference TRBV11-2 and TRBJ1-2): EAGVAQSPRYKIIEKRQSVAFWCNPISGHATLYWYQQILGQGPKLLIQFQNNGVVDDSQLPKDRFSAERLKGVDSTLKIQPAKLEDSAVYLCASSPNIGTGGLRGGYTFGSGTRLTVV.